The next 21 T cell receptor beta chains were all read from a single sample in a study of blood T cells in healthy people across ages. Then a second PCR, running roughly 7 to 11 cycles, was carried out with a sample-barcoded 5' primer and a J-beta primer mix. TCRdb itself ran the 5' RACE reads through MiXCR, one entry per CDR3 protein. The sample shows 1.2 million to 1.5 million distinct CDR3 sequences, around 39% of them seen only once. Material: blood. These receptors all stem from a woman under 30 in good health.

This clonotype has a single count. V gene TRBV27 combines with J gene TRBJ2-5; D perhaps matches TRBD1 (7 bases). CDR3 length: 15 residues. Germline V lookup: CDR1 MNHEY, CDR2 SMNVEV (reference sequence). The ends were cut back, 5 bases at V and 5 bases at J, with 18 bases in the middle. In nucleotides, the CDR3 is TGTGCCAGCAGTCGGTCGGAGGGGGCATGGGAGACCCAGTACTTC. Translating it yields CASSRSEGAWETQYF.

CDR3 in amino acids: CASSLATGGAVTDTQYF. CDR3 bases: TGCGCCAGCAGCTTGGCGACAGGGGGCGCCGTCACAGATACGCAGTATTTT. The V and J genes are TRBV5-1 and TRBJ2-3, with 10 bases aligning to TRBD1. The CDR3 runs to 17 residues. Germline V lookup: CDR1 SGHRS, CDR2 YFSETQ. V shed 0 bases, J shed 2 bases, and the junction held 6 bases outside the gene matches. The variable domain in full, completed from reference TRBV5-1 and TRBJ2-3, reads KAGVTQTPRYLIKTRGQQVTLSCSPISGHRSVSWYQQTPGQGLQFLFEYFSETQRNKGNFPGRFSGRQFSNSRSEMNVSTLELGDSALYLCASSLATGGAVTDTQYFGPGTRLTVL.

Concerning this clonotype itself: The junction departs from the called germline gene at one end, perhaps through a read error. The chain couples TRBV4-2 to TRBJ2-3; D call uncertain. Germline V lookup: CDR1 LGHNA, CDR2 YNFKEQ. The CDR3 sequence is 15 residues long. The CDR3 sequence: CASSQVSQPEDMQYF. Written as DNA, the CDR3 is TGTGCCAGCAGCCAAGTGAGCCAGCCCGAAGATATGCAGTATTTT.

In the case of this clonotype: One end of the junction is discordant with germline, which a read error may explain. The rearrangement uses TRBV3-1 and TRBJ2-5; 10 nucleotides agree with TRBD2. The J call may not be correct, given that the DNA end is closer to TRBJ2-7. Looked up from germline, CDR1 is LGHDT and CDR2 is YNNKEL (reference sequence). This CDR3 is 20 amino acids long. CDR3 bases: TGTGTCAGCAGCCAGTCGACCCCCGGGACTAGCGCGACCCTTCGGGACGAGCAGTACTTC. This sequence encodes CVSSQSTPGTSATLRDEQYF.

In this sample, this clonotype turned up a few times. The gene calls are TRBV10-3 and TRBJ2-4; 7 bases fit TRBD1. There are 14 residues in the CDR3. The V segment lost 3 bases and the J segment 5 bases; nucleotides outside the gene matches: 4. CDR1 and CDR2 (germline): ENHRY, SYGVKD. CDR3 sequence: CAISERGGQNIQYF. Here the CDR3 DNA reads TGTGCCATCAGTGAACGAGGGGGCCAAAACATTCAGTACTTC.

This clonotype was picked up a small number of times. V usage is TRBV28 and J usage is TRBJ1-5; the match to TRBD1 covers 10 bases. The CDR3 has 15 residues. CDR1 and CDR2 from the germline V gene are MDHEN and SYDVKM. After removal of 6 bases from V and 1 base from J, the junction contained 3 bases not matched to a gene. Here the CDR3 reads CASRGQGKSNQPQHF. CDR3 nucleotides: TGTGCCAGCAGGGGACAGGGGAAGAGCAATCAGCCCCAGCATTTT.

The table lists this clonotype with a few counts. The V gene is TRBV14, the J gene TRBJ2-7, with D tentatively TRBD1 or TRBD2 (5 bases each). Trimming stripped 0 bases from V and 3 bases from J, with 12 bases between. Per the germline V gene, CDR1 is SGHDN and CDR2 is FVKESK. There are 15 residues in the CDR3. CDR3 protein: CASSQDPGRNYEQYF. CDR3 bases: TGTGCCAGCAGCCAAGACCCGGGACGGAACTACGAGCAGTACTTC.

The chain joins TRBV12-3 or TRBV12-4 to TRBJ1-2; D is undetermined. This CDR3 spans 13 amino acids. V lost 5 bases, J lost 4 bases, and 11 bases lay in between. CDR3 DNA sequence: TGTGCCAGCAGTCAGACACCGGGCTATGGCTACACCTTC. It encodes CASSQTPGYGYTF.

This clonotype was counted between two and nine times. The chain has TRBV5-1 and TRBJ2-3; TRBD1 aligns across 11 bases. The germline CDR1 and CDR2 sequences are SGHRS and YFSETQ. The CDR3 is made up of 15 amino acids. V trimming: 4 bases; J trimming: 1 base; junction bases outside the gene matches: 2. CDR3 in DNA: TGCGCCAGCAGCGTGGACAGGGGGCGCACAGATACGCAGTATTTT. This gives the protein CASSVDRGRTDTQYF. The full variable domain, rest sourced from reference TRBV5-1 and TRBJ2-3, is KAGVTQTPRYLIKTRGQQVTLSCSPISGHRSVSWYQQTPGQGLQFLFEYFSETQRNKGNFPGRFSGRQFSNSRSEMNVSTLELGDSALYLCASSVDRGRTDTQYFGPGTRLTVL.

The V call is TRBV3-1, the J call TRBJ2-1; 7 bases are shared with TRBD2. With 0 bases clipped from V and 4 bases from J, the junction kept 9 bases outside the gene matches. Germline V lookup: CDR1 LGHDT, CDR2 YNNKEL (reference sequence). This CDR3 contains 17 residues. The CDR3 sequence: CASSQEGDGRGYNEQFF. In nucleotides, the CDR3 is TGTGCCAGCAGCCAAGAGGGAGACGGGCGGGGGTACAATGAGCAGTTCTTC.

The rearrangement uses TRBV3-1 and TRBJ2-5; 12 bases fit TRBD2. There are 16 residues in the CDR3. Germline CDR1 is LGHDT and CDR2 is YNNKEL (reference sequence). With 0 bases clipped from V and 4 bases from J, the junction kept 3 bases outside the gene matches. CDR3 nucleotide sequence: TGTGCCAGCAGCCAAGATGGACTAGCGGGAAGAGAGACCCAGTACTTC. The encoded protein is CASSQDGLAGRETQYF.

The chain links TRBV7-8 to TRBJ2-6, with D tentatively TRBD1 (6 bases). The V gene lost 0 bases and the J gene lost 0 bases, with 9 bases spanning the gap. CDR3 length equals 17 residues. Germline V gene data show CDR1 as SGHVS and CDR2 as FQNEAQ. CDR3 DNA sequence: TGTGCCAGCAGCTTAGCGGGACAAGGCTCTGGGGCCAACGTCCTGACTTTC. Protein product: CASSLAGQGSGANVLTF. Based on the CDR3 plus reference TRBV7-8 and TRBJ2-6, the full variable domain is GAGVSQSPRYKVAKRGQDVALRCDPISGHVSLFWYQQALGQGPEFLTYFQNEAQLDKSGLPSDRFFAERPEGSVSTLKIQRTQQEDSAVYLCASSLAGQGSGANVLTFGAGSRLTVL.

This clonotype was recorded at least ten times. The chain recombines TRBV29-1 with TRBJ2-7; 7 bases are shared with TRBD1. Germline V gene lookup returns CDR1 SQVTM and CDR2 ANQGSEA. The CDR3 has 13 residues. With V trimmed by 4 bases and J by 0 bases, 3 bases remained unmatched. The CDR3 protein is CSVGTGSSYEQYF. The CDR3 DNA reads TGCAGCGTTGGGACAGGCAGCTCCTACGAGCAGTACTTC.

This clonotype was observed a handful of times. The chain links TRBV29-1 to TRBJ1-4, with D unclear. Germline-derived CDR1 and CDR2 are SQVTM and ANQGSEA. The CDR3 is made up of 12 amino acids. V gave up 7 bases and J gave up 4 bases, with 10 bases separating them. The CDR3 loop reads CSGKRSNEKLFF. The CDR3, as DNA: TGCAGCGGAAAAAGGAGTAATGAAAAACTGTTTTTT.

This chain connects TRBV6-5 to TRBJ2-7; 9 positions match TRBD1. Trimming took 7 bases from V and 3 from J; bases not matched to a gene: 7. Germline values: CDR1 MNHEY, CDR2 SVGAGI. This CDR3 is 14 amino acids long. DNA of the CDR3: TGTGCCAGCAAAGGGGGACAGGGATTCTACGAGCAGTACTTC. This encodes CASKGGQGFYEQYF.

This sequence joins TRBV6-6 and TRBJ1-1, with 8 bases that match TRBD1. Germline trimming cut 0 bases from V and 5 bases from J; bases unmatched to any gene: 11. CDR1 is MNHNY, CDR2 SVGAGI, per germline (reference sequence). The CDR3 sequence is 17 residues long. The CDR3 nucleotides read TGTGCCAGCAGTTACTCGAGACAGGGGCCCAGAGGGACTGAAGCTTTCTTT. Encoded protein: CASSYSRQGPRGTEAFF.

A note on this clonotype: A much larger clone is a single base away; this may be a read error. The chain has TRBV6-1 and TRBJ2-5, with 13 nucleotides matching TRBD2. The assigned J gene may be wrong: the sequence end matches TRBJ2-1 better. Germline CDR1 reads MNHNS; CDR2 reads SASEGT. This CDR3 is 15 amino acids long. The CDR3 DNA reads TGTGCCAGCAGTGGACTAGCGGGGGGTCAAGAGACCCAGTTCTTC. Amino acid sequence: CASSGLAGGQETQFF.

The J gene is TRBJ1-6, the V gene TRBV7-9; 8 nucleotides agree with TRBD1. V was pared by 5 bases and J by 14 bases, with 14 bases of the junction left unmatched. This CDR3 has 15 residues. The germline V gene encodes CDR1 SEHNR and CDR2 FQNEAQ (reference sequence). The CDR3 loop is CASSQIQGGSSALHF. The CDR3 DNA reads TGTGCCAGCAGCCAAATACAGGGGGGATCTTCGGCCCTCCACTTT. Drawing the rest from reference TRBV7-9 and TRBJ1-6, the complete variable domain is DTGVSQNPRHKITKRGQNVTFRCDPISEHNRLYWYRQTLGQGPEFLTYFQNEAQLEKSRLLSDRFSAERPKGSFSTLEIQRTEQGDSAMYLCASSQIQGGSSALHFGNGTRLTVT.

The gene calls are TRBV24-1 and TRBJ2-2; D gene uncertain. Trimming left V 8 bases short and J 2 bases short, with 8 bases between. Germline lookup yields CDR1 KGHDR and CDR2 SFDVKD. The CDR3 has 13 amino acids. CDR3 sequence: CATKDGNTGELFF. CDR3 in DNA: TGTGCCACCAAGGACGGAAACACCGGGGAGCTGTTTTTT.

CDR3: CASSEAVSSYNEQFF. The CDR3 DNA reads TGTGCCAGCAGTGAAGCGGTAAGCTCCTACAATGAGCAGTTCTTC. The chain links TRBV2 to TRBJ2-1; no clear D. This CDR3 is 15 amino acids long. CDR1 and CDR2 (germline): SNHLY, FYNNEI. The V and J ends lost 0 bases and 0 bases respectively, with 6 bases between them.

DNA for the CDR3: TGCATCAAACTGGACAGGGGGCAAACCGGGGAGCTGTTTTTT. Encoded protein: CIKLDRGQTGELFF. The V call is TRBV29-1, the J call TRBJ2-2; 11 bases match TRBD1. This CDR3 is 14 amino acids long. Germline V gene lookup returns CDR1 SQVTM and CDR2 ANQGSEA.